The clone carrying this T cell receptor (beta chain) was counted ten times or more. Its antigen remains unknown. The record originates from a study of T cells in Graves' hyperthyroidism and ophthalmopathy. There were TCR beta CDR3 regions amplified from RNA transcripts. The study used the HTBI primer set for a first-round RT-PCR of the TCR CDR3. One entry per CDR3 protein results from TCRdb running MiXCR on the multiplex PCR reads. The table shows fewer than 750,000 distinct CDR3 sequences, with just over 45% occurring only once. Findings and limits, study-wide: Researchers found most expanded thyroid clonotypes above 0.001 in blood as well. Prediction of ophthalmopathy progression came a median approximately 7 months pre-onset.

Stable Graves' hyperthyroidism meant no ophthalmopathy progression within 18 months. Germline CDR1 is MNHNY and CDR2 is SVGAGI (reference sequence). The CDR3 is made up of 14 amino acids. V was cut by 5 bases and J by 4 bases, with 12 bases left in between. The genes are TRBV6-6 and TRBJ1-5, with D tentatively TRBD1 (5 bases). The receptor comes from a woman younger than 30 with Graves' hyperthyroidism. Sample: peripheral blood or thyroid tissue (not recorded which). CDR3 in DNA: TGTGCCAGCAGTCTGACAGCAGTAAATCAGCCCCAGCATTTT. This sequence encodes CASSLTAVNQPQHF.